Following are 10 T cell receptor beta chains from one sample sequenced in a study of monozygotic twins with inflammatory bowel disease. TCRdb re-called the 5' RACE reads, yielding one record per CDR3 amino acid sequence without DNA. The sample table includes just over 300,000 distinct CDR3 sequences. Sequenced input: blood. These receptors originate from a human donor with ulcerative colitis or Crohn's disease, or a healthy co-twin of an affected twin (not recorded which).

The gene calls are TRBV9 and TRBJ2-2; TCRdb's D call of TRBD1 is untestable without DNA. Germline V gene sequence: CDR1 SGDLS, CDR2 YYNGEE. The CDR3 extends over 14 amino acids. This CDR3 is CASSAARNTGELFF. Complete variable domain (other parts from reference TRBV9 and TRBJ2-2): DSGVTQTPKHLITATGQRVTLRCSPRSGDLSVYWYQQSLDQGLQFLIQYYNGEERAKGNILERFSAQQFPDLHSELNLSSLELGDSALYFCASSAARNTGELFFGEGSRLTVL.

J is TRBJ2-3 and V is TRBV4-3; checking the TCRdb D call of TRBD2 is not possible without DNA. The V gene's germline CDR1 is LGHNA and CDR2 YSLEER. The CDR3 is 15 amino acids. This CDR3 is CASSQTAGDTDTQYF.

The V gene is TRBV6-2 or TRBV6-3, the J gene TRBJ2-1; TCRdb's assignment of TRBD2 cannot be checked, as there is no DNA. The germline CDR1 and CDR2 sequences are MNHEY and SVGEGT. This CDR3 comprises 16 residues. CDR3: CASSRLANQTYNEQFF.

The chain uses TRBV7-9 and TRBJ2-1. The V gene's germline CDR1 is SEHNR and CDR2 FQNEAQ (reference sequence). This CDR3 is built from 12 residues. The CDR3 protein is CASSHLSDEQFF.

This chain uses TRBV20-1 with TRBJ2-5; absent DNA, TCRdb's TRBD2 call cannot be checked. The CDR3 is made up of 17 amino acids. Germline lookup yields CDR1 DFQATT and CDR2 SNEGSKA (reference sequence). The CDR3 reads CSADMRTSGGQGETQYF.

The V gene is TRBV5-1, the J gene TRBJ2-2; absent DNA, TCRdb's TRBD2 call cannot be checked. The CDR3 runs to 16 residues. The V gene's germline CDR1 is SGHRS and CDR2 YFSETQ. The CDR3 protein is CASSLGTSPNTGELFF.

This chain uses TRBV20-1 with TRBJ2-1; TCRdb indicates TRBD1, and absent DNA this call remains unverified. From germline, CDR1 is DFQATT and CDR2 SNEGSKA (reference sequence). The CDR3 contains 15 residues. The CDR3 sequence: CSASIRDRVFDEQFF.

V and J are TRBV5-1 and TRBJ1-2; the TCRdb call, TRBD1, lacks DNA for checking. The CDR3 spans 15 residues. Germline-derived CDR1 and CDR2 are SGHRS and YFSETQ. The CDR3: CASSGGQGRHDGYTF.

The rearrangement links TRBV12-3 or TRBV12-4 to TRBJ2-2; the D call from TCRdb, TRBD1, cannot be confirmed without DNA. There are 17 residues in the CDR3. This chain's CDR3 is CASSFFGHLANTGELFF.

The chain couples TRBV20-1 to TRBJ2-7; lacking DNA, the TRBD1 call made by TCRdb goes unchecked. This CDR3 region has 16 residues. From germline, CDR1 is DFQATT and CDR2 SNEGSKA (reference sequence). CDR3 protein: CSAPVGGRSPTREQYF.